The 24 T cell receptor beta chains listed next were all sequenced from one sample in a study of shared clonotypes between healthy human individuals. This table comes from immunoSEQ multiplex PCR, and its TCRdb copy is limited to in-frame clones, with some not included. The data contain about 460,000 clones, approximately 71% of them singletons. The source material was PBMCs. The source of these receptors is a middle-aged woman in good health. Some clones in this sample may be carry-over from other donors' samples.

A remark on this clone: With a far larger clone one base away, a read error is the likely cause. The chain couples TRBV6-1 to TRBJ1-5; 7 bases line up with TRBD1. The CDR3 covers 15 residues. J lost 7 bases, V lost 2 bases, and 8 bases had no gene match. Germline V gene data show CDR1 as MNHNS and CDR2 as SASEGT. CDR3 region: CASSEPRGRGQPQHF. The DNA for the CDR3 is TGTGCCAGCAGTGAACCTAGGGGGCGCGGGCAGCCCCAGCATTTT.

The V call is TRBV7-8, the J call TRBJ2-2, with D possibly matching TRBD2 (5 bases). CDR3 size: 16 residues. Germline V gene sequence: CDR1 SGHVS, CDR2 FQNEAQ. Trimming stripped 5 bases from V and 1 base from J, with 14 bases between. CDR3 in amino acids: CASSPWSGENTGELFF. The CDR3, as DNA: TGTGCCAGCAGCCCGTGGTCCGGGGAGAACACCGGGGAGCTGTTTTTT.

CDR3 residues: CASSLTYRGREQYF. The DNA of the CDR3 is TGTGCCAGCAGTCTCACCTACAGGGGGAGGGAGCAGTACTTC. The V call is TRBV28, the J call TRBJ2-7; 8 nucleotides match TRBD1. Germline CDR1 is MDHEN and CDR2 is SYDVKM. V dropped 5 bases and J dropped 7; count of bases not matched to a gene: 10. This CDR3 is built from 14 residues. Together with reference TRBV28 and TRBJ2-7, the CDR3 gives the full variable domain: DVKVTQSSRYLVKRTGEKVFLECVQDMDHENMFWYRQDPGLGLRLIYFSYDVKMKEKGDIPEGYSVSREKKERFSLILESASTNQTSMYLCASSLTYRGREQYFGPGTRLTVT.

This clone was seen once. It differs at one base from a far larger clone, so likely a read error. The chain has TRBV14 and TRBJ2-5, with D perhaps being TRBD1 or TRBD2 (6 bases each). V gave up 4 bases and J gave up 4 bases, with 16 bases separating them. The germline gives CDR1 SGHDN, CDR2 FVKESK. The CDR3 sequence is 15 residues long. As DNA, the CDR3 is TGTGCCAGCAGCCTCAACCTAGGGGGAGGAGAGACCCAGTACTTC. Translation: CASSLNLGGGETQYF.

The genes are TRBV30 and TRBJ2-1; 8 bases fit TRBD2. Germline-derived CDR1 and CDR2 are GTSNPN and SVGIG (reference sequence). The CDR3 spans 14 residues. J was trimmed by 3 bases and V by 7 bases; bases with no gene match: 8. The CDR3 spells CALTGTSVYNEQFF. The DNA of the CDR3 is TGTGCCTTAACCGGGACTAGTGTCTACAATGAGCAGTTCTTC.

This clone appeared many times. The V and J genes are TRBV27 and TRBJ1-2; 9 bases agree with TRBD1. CDR3 length: 13 amino acids. In germline, CDR1 is MNHEY, CDR2 SMNVEV (reference sequence). With V trimmed by 5 bases and J by 8 bases, 6 bases remained unmatched. CDR3 nucleotide sequence: TGTGCCAGCAGTGCACAGGGGGCGGAGGGCTACACCTTC. Its translation: CASSAQGAEGYTF.

This chain connects TRBV7-9 to TRBJ2-6; the D is unclear. Germline assignment: CDR1 SEHNR and CDR2 FQNEAQ (reference sequence). This CDR3 is built from 13 residues. V shed 11 bases and J shed 0 bases, with 8 bases lying between them. The CDR3 reads CAGTVSGANVLTF. Here the CDR3 DNA reads TGTGCCGGCACAGTCTCTGGGGCCAACGTCCTGACTTTC.

V and J are TRBV10-3 and TRBJ2-3, with D unclear. Looked up from germline, CDR1 is ENHRY and CDR2 is SYGVKD. The germline V and J ends were trimmed by 5 bases and 2 bases, with 8 bases remaining between them. The CDR3 covers 13 residues. The CDR3: CAISQVNTDTQYF. The CDR3 nucleotides read TGTGCCATCAGTCAGGTCAACACAGATACGCAGTATTTT.

The chain links TRBV11-2 to TRBJ2-5; 9 positions agree with TRBD2. With V trimmed by 5 bases and J by 5 bases, 6 bases remained unmatched. From germline, CDR1 is SGHAT and CDR2 FQNNGV. The CDR3 consists of 14 residues. Here the CDR3 reads CASSRQAGGETQYF. CDR3 in DNA: TGTGCCAGCAGCCGCCAGGCGGGAGGGGAGACCCAGTACTTC.

Of note for this clone: Distinct nucleotide sequences in the sample also encode this CDR3. J is TRBJ2-1 and V is TRBV30; TRBD2 matches 13 bases. With V trimmed by 3 bases and J by 4 bases, 3 bases remained unmatched. In germline, CDR1 is GTSNPN, CDR2 SVGIG (reference sequence). This CDR3 contains 15 residues. The CDR3 loop reads CAWSRGLAGYNEQFF. CDR3 in DNA: TGTGCCTGGAGCCGGGGACTAGCGGGGTACAATGAGCAGTTCTTC.

This clone was counted many times. V gene TRBV29-1 combines with J gene TRBJ2-3; D unclear. The V gene lost 8 bases and the J gene lost 4 bases, with 22 bases spanning the gap. The CDR3 is 15 amino acids. The germline V gene has CDR1 SQVTM and CDR2 ANQGSEA. Here the CDR3 DNA reads TGCAGCACGTCAGAGGCGGTGACGATGGCAGATACGCAGTATTTT. Translation: CSTSEAVTMADTQYF.

The chain recombines TRBV4-1 with TRBJ2-7, with D perhaps TRBD1 (5 bases). Looked up from germline, CDR1 is MGHRA and CDR2 is YSYEKL. The CDR3 runs 15 residues. Trimming pared 1 base from V and 2 bases from J, leaving 12 bases between. In DNA form, the CDR3 reads TGCGCCAGCAGCCAAGGATCTAGGGGTCCCTACGAGCAGTACTTC. Amino acid sequence: CASSQGSRGPYEQYF.

The chain carries TRBV6-6 and TRBJ2-1; D tentatively reads TRBD1 or TRBD2 (5 bases each). Trimming took off 2 bases at V and 0 bases at J, with 11 bases between the two ends. This CDR3 has 16 amino acids. Germline V gene sequence: CDR1 MNHNY, CDR2 SVGAGI (reference sequence). In DNA form, the CDR3 reads TGTGCCAGCAGTTACGGGGCGGGCCCCTCCTACAATGAGCAGTTCTTC. It translates to CASSYGAGPSYNEQFF.

This chain links TRBV7-9 with TRBJ2-5; D remains ambiguous. V lost 1 base and J 5 bases, leaving 11 bases between the germline ends. The CDR3 length is 14 residues. The germline V gene encodes CDR1 SEHNR and CDR2 FQNEAQ (reference sequence). The CDR3 loop is CASSLGREGETQYF. In nucleotides, the CDR3 is TGTGCCAGCAGCTTAGGAAGGGAAGGGGAGACCCAGTACTTC.

A single count supports this clone. The chain uses TRBV28 and TRBJ2-7, with a weak D call TRBD1 (5 bases). The V gene's germline CDR1 is MDHEN and CDR2 SYDVKM. V was pared by 3 bases and J by 2 bases, with 20 bases between. The length of the CDR3 is 17 residues. CDR3 amino acids: CASSFARQGFPTYEQYF. The DNA of the CDR3 is TGTGCCAGCAGTTTTGCCCGGCAGGGTTTCCCTACCTACGAGCAGTACTTC.

This rearrangement joins TRBV5-1 to TRBJ2-7, with no clear D. The germline V gene encodes CDR1 SGHRS and CDR2 YFSETQ. The CDR3 sequence is 15 residues long. V was clipped by 4 bases and J by 2 bases, with 16 bases between them. CDR3 nucleotide sequence: TGCGCCAGCAGCCTCCCCGGCACAAACCCCTACGAGCAGTACTTC. Its protein product is CASSLPGTNPYEQYF.

V and J are TRBV5-5 and TRBJ2-7, with 7 bases lining up with TRBD2. Looked up from germline, CDR1 is SGHKS and CDR2 is YYEKEE (reference sequence). V shed 0 bases, J shed 1 base, and the junction held 1 base outside the gene matches. This CDR3 spans 14 amino acids. CDR3 coding DNA: TGTGCCAGCAGCTTGGGCGGGAGTTCCTACGAGCAGTACTTC. This sequence encodes CASSLGGSSYEQYF.

The chain combines TRBV27 with TRBJ2-1, with 8 bases lining up with TRBD2. The germline V gene encodes CDR1 MNHEY and CDR2 SMNVEV (reference sequence). V shed 2 bases, J shed 9 bases, and the junction held 15 bases outside the gene matches. The CDR3 is 17 residues long. DNA for the CDR3: TGTGCCAGCAGTTTAACCCCCCCAGCGGGAGTTCGGGTTGAGCAGTTCTTC. It specifies CASSLTPPAGVRVEQFF.

V is TRBV7-2 and J is TRBJ2-5, with TRBD1 matching 7 bases. Trimming removed 2 bases from V and 5 bases from J; junction bases left unmatched: 5. Looked up from germline, CDR1 is SGHTA and CDR2 is FQGNSA. This CDR3 is 14 amino acids long. CDR3 bases: TGTGCCAGCAGCTTACTGACAGGGAGTGAGACCCAGTACTTC. It is translated as CASSLLTGSETQYF.

The chain links TRBV5-6 to TRBJ2-3, with D unresolved. Germline V gives CDR1 SGHDT, CDR2 YYEEEE. There are 13 residues in the CDR3. V shed 4 bases and J shed 2 bases, with 8 bases lying between them. CDR3: CASSPLTTDTQYF. CDR3 in DNA: TGTGCCAGCAGCCCACTCACCACAGATACGCAGTATTTT.

This rearrangement joins TRBV27 to TRBJ2-7; D is uncertain. The ends were cut back, 3 bases at V and 7 bases at J, with 13 bases in the middle. This CDR3 spans 13 amino acids. In germline, CDR1 is MNHEY, CDR2 SMNVEV (reference sequence). CDR3 amino acids: CASSLTLKGEQYF. The CDR3 nucleotides read TGTGCCAGCAGTTTGACACTGAAGGGAGAGCAGTACTTC.

The CDR3 DNA follows: TGTGCCAGCTCATTTGGACTAGCGGGGGCAAACAATGAGCAGTTCTTC. It yields the protein CASSFGLAGANNEQFF. The chain employs TRBV18 and TRBJ2-1; TRBD2 matches at 13 bases. Losses at the gene ends were 5 bases for V and 5 bases for J; bases not matched to a gene: 6. The germline CDR1 and CDR2 sequences are KGHSH and LQKENI. This CDR3 region has 16 residues.

The chain combines TRBV9 with TRBJ2-1, with 7 bases aligning to TRBD1. Germline CDR1 SGDLS, CDR2 YYNGEE. The V gene end was trimmed by 2 bases and the J gene end by 9 bases; junction bases not matched to a gene: 11. The CDR3 is made up of 15 amino acids. CDR3 DNA: TGTGCCAGCAGCGTTCTGCAGGGGGAACACGGTGAGCAGTTCTTC. Amino acid sequence: CASSVLQGEHGEQFF. Full variable domain (remainder filled in from reference TRBV9 and TRBJ2-1): DSGVTQTPKHLITATGQRVTLRCSPRSGDLSVYWYQQSLDQGLQFLIQYYNGEERAKGNILERFSAQQFPDLHSELNLSSLELGDSALYFCASSVLQGEHGEQFFGPGTRLTVL.

The CDR3 nucleotides are TGCGCCAGCGCCGACAACAGGGACACTGAAGCTTTCTTT. Translation: CASADNRDTEAFF. The chain joins TRBV5-1 to TRBJ1-1; possible D gene TRBD1, 6 bases. This CDR3 has 13 residues. V shed 7 bases and J shed 3 bases, with 13 bases lying between them. Germline V gives CDR1 SGHRS, CDR2 YFSETQ.